The present entry profiles one TCR beta chain with its context. As handled by the study authors: Nucleated cell counts were estimated from reference gene primer amplification. Method: immunoSEQ multiplex PCR; TCRdb's copy keeps in-frame clones and lacks some. V, J and clone size were drawn from that table, and D and trimming were deduced from the DNA. The sample lists roughly 180,000 clones, 82% seen once, with 10% to 15% in the top ten. This sample was taken from a study of blood T cell repertoires in COVID-19. Cohort assignment relied on participant-reported clinical history. Germline V gives CDR1 SNHLY, CDR2 FYNNEI. The CDR3 sequence is 16 residues long. The V end was cut by 10 bases, the J end by 1 base, with 22 bases between.

The chain couples TRBV2 to TRBJ2-5; a possible D gene is TRBD1 (8 bases). This receptor was obtained from a man aged 35 to 55 who had recovered from COVID-19. The sample was PBMCs or T cells enriched from blood (not recorded which). CDR3 protein: CAIPTGGRGLQETQYF. The CDR3 DNA reads TGTGCCATCCCCACGGGGGGCAGGGGGCTCCAAGAGACCCAGTACTTC.